This T cell receptor (beta chain) derives from a study of blood T cells in healthy people across ages. The CDR3 loop spans 15 amino acids. Trimming removed 0 bases from V and 6 bases from J, with 15 bases in between. Germline assignment: CDR1 SGHDT and CDR2 YYEEEE. For the second PCR, which ran for 7 to 11 cycles, a sample-barcoded 5' primer and a J-beta primer mix were used. In TCRdb, the 5' RACE reads were re-called with MiXCR into one record per CDR3 protein. The sample includes fewer than 700,000 distinct CDR3 sequences, 40% to 50% of them seen just once. Comment on this clonotype: Its target is unknown.

Investigators took approximately 10 milliliters of peripheral blood from every donor. Points from the study as a whole: More naive CD4+ cells and higher diversity marked long-lived donors relative to aged donors.

This chain links TRBV5-6 with TRBJ1-1, with D tentatively TRBD1 (5 bases). Input material: blood. This receptor was obtained from an elderly man in good health. Written as DNA, the CDR3 is TGTGCCAGCAGCTTGGGTTGGGGCGTAGGTTCTGAAGCTTTCTTT. Amino acids: CASSLGWGVGSEAFF.